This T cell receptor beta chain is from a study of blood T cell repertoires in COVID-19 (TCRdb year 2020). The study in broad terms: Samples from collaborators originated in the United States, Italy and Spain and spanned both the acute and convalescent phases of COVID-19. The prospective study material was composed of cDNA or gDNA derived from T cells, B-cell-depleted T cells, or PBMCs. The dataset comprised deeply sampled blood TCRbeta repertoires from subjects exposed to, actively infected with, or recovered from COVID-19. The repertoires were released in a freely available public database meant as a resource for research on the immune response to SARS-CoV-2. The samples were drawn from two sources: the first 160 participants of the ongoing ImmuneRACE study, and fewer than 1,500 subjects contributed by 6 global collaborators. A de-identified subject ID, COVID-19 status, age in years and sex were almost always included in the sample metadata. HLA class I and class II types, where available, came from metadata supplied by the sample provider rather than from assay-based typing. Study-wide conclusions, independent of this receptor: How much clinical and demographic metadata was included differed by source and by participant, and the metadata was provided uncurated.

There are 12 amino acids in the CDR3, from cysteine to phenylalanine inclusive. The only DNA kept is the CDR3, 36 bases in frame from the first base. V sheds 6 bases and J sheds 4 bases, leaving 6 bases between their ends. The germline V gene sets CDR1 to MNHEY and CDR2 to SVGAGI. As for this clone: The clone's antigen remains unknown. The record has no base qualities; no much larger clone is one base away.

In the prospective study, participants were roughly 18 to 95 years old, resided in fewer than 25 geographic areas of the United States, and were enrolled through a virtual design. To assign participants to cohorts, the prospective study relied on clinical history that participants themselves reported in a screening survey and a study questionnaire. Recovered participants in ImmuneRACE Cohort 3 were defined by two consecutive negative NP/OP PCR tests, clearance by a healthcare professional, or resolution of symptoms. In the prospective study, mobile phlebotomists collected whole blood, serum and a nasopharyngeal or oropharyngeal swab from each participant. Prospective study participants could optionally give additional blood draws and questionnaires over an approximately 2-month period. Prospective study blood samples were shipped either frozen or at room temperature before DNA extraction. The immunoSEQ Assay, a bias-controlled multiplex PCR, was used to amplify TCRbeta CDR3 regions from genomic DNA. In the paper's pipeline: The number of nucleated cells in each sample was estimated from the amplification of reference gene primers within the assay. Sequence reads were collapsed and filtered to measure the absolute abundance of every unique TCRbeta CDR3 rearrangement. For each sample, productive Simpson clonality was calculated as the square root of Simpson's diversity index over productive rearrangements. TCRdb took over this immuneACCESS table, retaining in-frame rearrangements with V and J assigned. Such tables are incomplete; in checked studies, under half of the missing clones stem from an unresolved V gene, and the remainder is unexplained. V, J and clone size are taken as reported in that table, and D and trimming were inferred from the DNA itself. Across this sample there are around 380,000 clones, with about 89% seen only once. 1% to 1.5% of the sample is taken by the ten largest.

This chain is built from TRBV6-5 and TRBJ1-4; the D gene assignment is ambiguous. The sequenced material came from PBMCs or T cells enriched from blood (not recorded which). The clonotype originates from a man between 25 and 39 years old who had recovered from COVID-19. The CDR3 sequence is CASRGSNEKLFF. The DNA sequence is TGTGCCAGCAGAGGGAGTAATGAAAAACTGTTTTTT.